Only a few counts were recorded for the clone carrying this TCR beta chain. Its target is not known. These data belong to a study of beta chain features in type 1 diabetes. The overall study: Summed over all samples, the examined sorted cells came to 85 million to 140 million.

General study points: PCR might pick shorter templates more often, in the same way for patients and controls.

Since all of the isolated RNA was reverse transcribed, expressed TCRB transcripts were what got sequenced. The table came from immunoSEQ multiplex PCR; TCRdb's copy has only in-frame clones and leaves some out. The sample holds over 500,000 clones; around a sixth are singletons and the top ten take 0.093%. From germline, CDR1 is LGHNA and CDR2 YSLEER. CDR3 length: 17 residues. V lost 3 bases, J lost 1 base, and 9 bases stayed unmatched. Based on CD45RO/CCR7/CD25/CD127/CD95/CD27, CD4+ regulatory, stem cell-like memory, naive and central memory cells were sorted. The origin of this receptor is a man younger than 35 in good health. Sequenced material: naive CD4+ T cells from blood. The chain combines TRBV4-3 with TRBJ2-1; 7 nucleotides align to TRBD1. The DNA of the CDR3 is TGCGCCAGCAGCCAGTTAACAGGGGTATGGTCCTACAATGAGCAGTTCTTC. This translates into CASSQLTGVWSYNEQFF.